One and the same sample provided the 16 T cell receptor beta chains below, sequenced in a study of blood T cell repertoires in COVID-19. Profiled with immunoSEQ multiplex PCR; TCRdb holds only in-frame clones, not every one. Of about 80,000 clones listed, about four fifths are singletons. The sample comprised peripheral blood. These receptors were obtained from a woman in her 40s with active or convalescent COVID-19.

V is TRBV5-1 and J is TRBJ1-2; D not certain. Trimming pared 5 bases from V and 4 bases from J, leaving 21 bases between. Germline CDR1 is SGHRS and CDR2 is YFSETQ. The CDR3 contains 16 residues. The CDR3 DNA reads as TGCGCCAGCAGAGTCTCGGATACAATTCTAGTCTATGGCTACACCTTC. This codes for CASRVSDTILVYGYTF.

The chain links TRBV24-1 to TRBJ2-1; TRBD1 agrees at 7 bases. The V gene end was trimmed by 5 bases and the J gene end by 2 bases; junction bases not matched to a gene: 8. Germline assignment: CDR1 KGHDR and CDR2 SFDVKD. The CDR3 sequence is 16 residues long. CDR3 residues: CATSGRTGDPYNEQFF. The CDR3 region has the DNA TGTGCCACCAGTGGCCGAACAGGGGACCCCTACAATGAGCAGTTCTTC.

This clone was detected once. The V call is TRBV5-1, the J call TRBJ1-1, with TRBD1 as a possible D gene (5 bases). V was pared by 4 bases and J by 1 base, with 14 bases between. Germline CDR1 SGHRS, CDR2 YFSETQ. The CDR3 is made up of 15 amino acids. The CDR3 is CASSPYQGGNTEAFF. The CDR3 DNA sequence: TGCGCCAGCAGCCCCTATCAGGGTGGGAACACTGAAGCTTTCTTT. Supplemented by reference TRBV5-1 and TRBJ1-1, the full variable domain reads KAGVTQTPRYLIKTRGQQVTLSCSPISGHRSVSWYQQTPGQGLQFLFEYFSETQRNKGNFPGRFSGRQFSNSRSEMNVSTLELGDSALYLCASSPYQGGNTEAFFGQGTRLTVV.

The rearrangement joins TRBV28 to TRBJ1-2; 8 bases are a match to TRBD1. Per the germline V gene, CDR1 is MDHEN and CDR2 is SYDVKM. The CDR3 length is 13 residues. The ends lost 5 bases at V and 8 bases at J; junction bases unmatched: 7. The CDR3 DNA reads TGTGCCAGCAGTACCACAGGGGGAAGGGGCTACACCTTC. Translation gives CASSTTGGRGYTF.

The rearrangement joins TRBV5-6 to TRBJ2-3, with 10 bases identical to TRBD1. The germline gives CDR1 SGHDT, CDR2 YYEEEE. Trimming took 3 bases from V and 0 from J; bases not matched to a gene: 1. The CDR3 is made up of 15 amino acids. CDR3 DNA: TGTGCCAGCAGCTGGACAGGGGGGAGCACAGATACGCAGTATTTT. This translates into CASSWTGGSTDTQYF.

The chain couples TRBV7-6 to TRBJ2-3, with 8 bases matching TRBD1. This CDR3 is 19 amino acids long. Per the germline V gene, CDR1 is SGHVS and CDR2 is FNYEAQ. The junction had 14 bases not matched to a gene; V was cut back by 2 bases and J by 1 base. CDR3 protein: CASSLRALHRGAGTDTQYF. The CDR3 DNA reads as TGTGCCAGCAGCTTAAGGGCCCTTCACAGGGGGGCAGGCACAGATACGCAGTATTTT.

The table lists this clone with a count of one. The rearrangement joins TRBV19 to TRBJ2-3; 7 positions match TRBD2. J gave up 13 bases and V 2 bases, and 6 bases lay outside the gene matches. The CDR3 has 12 amino acids. CDR1 is LNHDA and CDR2 is SQIVND in the germline V gene (reference sequence). The CDR3 DNA reads TGTGCCAGTAGTATATATGCGGGAGAAAAGTATTTT. Protein product: CASSIYAGEKYF.

V and J are TRBV27 and TRBJ2-3; perhaps TRBD1 as D (6 bases). Trimming removed 1 base at V and 6 bases at J, with 11 bases between. The length of the CDR3 is 14 residues. The germline V gene encodes CDR1 MNHEY and CDR2 SMNVEV (reference sequence). This chain's CDR3 is CASSLLGGGDTQYF. The CDR3 DNA is TGTGCCAGCAGTTTATTAGGGGGTGGGGATACGCAGTATTTT.

This sequence joins TRBV5-1 and TRBJ2-3; D is possibly TRBD2 (6 bases). The germline V gene has CDR1 SGHRS and CDR2 YFSETQ. Trimming removed 2 bases from V and 0 bases from J, with 13 bases in between. The CDR3 runs 16 residues. The CDR3: CASSFVGGPSTDTQYF. The CDR3 nucleotides read TGCGCCAGCAGCTTTGTGGGGGGACCCAGCACAGATACGCAGTATTTT.

This clone was seen more than once but under ten times. The chain employs TRBV7-2 and TRBJ2-3, with D perhaps TRBD2 (6 bases). The CDR3 is 17 amino acids. Between the trimmed V and J ends, which lost 5 bases and 3 bases, there was a span of 21 bases. Looked up from germline, CDR1 is SGHTA and CDR2 is FQGNSA. CDR3 protein: CASSPLGGPSPTDTQYF. The CDR3 DNA sequence: TGTGCCAGCAGCCCCTTAGGAGGGCCGAGCCCAACAGATACGCAGTATTTT.

The CDR3 reads CASSPGQGAGNQPQHF. In DNA, the CDR3 is TGTGCCAGCAGTCCAGGACAGGGGGCCGGCAATCAGCCCCAGCATTTT. The rearrangement uses TRBV28 and TRBJ1-5, with TRBD1 identical over 11 bases. The CDR3 is 16 residues long. The trim removed 5 bases at V and 2 bases at J, leaving 5 bases unmatched. Germline CDR1 is MDHEN and CDR2 is SYDVKM. Based on the CDR3 plus reference TRBV28 and TRBJ1-5, the full variable domain is DVKVTQSSRYLVKRTGEKVFLECVQDMDHENMFWYRQDPGLGLRLIYFSYDVKMKEKGDIPEGYSVSREKKERFSLILESASTNQTSMYLCASSPGQGAGNQPQHFGDGTRLSIL.

The chain joins TRBV19 to TRBJ1-1, with TRBD1 identical over 9 bases. There are 16 residues in the CDR3. The J segment lost 2 bases and the V segment lost 4 bases, leaving 8 bases of the junction unmatched. Germline V gene data show CDR1 as LNHDA and CDR2 as SQIVND (reference sequence). The CDR3, as DNA: TGTGCCAGTAGTACCCGTTGGACAGGGGCAAACACTGAAGCTTTCTTT. Amino acid sequence: CASSTRWTGANTEAFF.

The chain joins TRBV5-1 to TRBJ2-3; 7 nucleotides agree with TRBD2. With 0 bases clipped from V and 4 bases from J, the junction kept 2 bases outside the gene matches. In germline, CDR1 is SGHRS, CDR2 YFSETQ. This CDR3 has 14 residues. The CDR3 is CASSLASGADTQYF. In nucleotides, the CDR3 is TGCGCCAGCAGCTTGGCTAGCGGAGCAGATACGCAGTATTTT.

The chain recombines TRBV5-1 with TRBJ1-6, with 7 bases that match TRBD1. The germline V gene has CDR1 SGHRS and CDR2 YFSETQ. The CDR3 has 17 residues. With 5 bases clipped from V and 5 bases from J, the junction kept 13 bases outside the gene matches. The CDR3, as DNA: TGCGCCAGCAGGAAAAACTATGGACAGGCTAATAATTCACCCCTCCACTTT. Translation gives CASRKNYGQANNSPLHF.

This clone was seen only once. The gene calls are TRBV2 and TRBJ1-4, with D unresolved. Germline V gene sequence: CDR1 SNHLY, CDR2 FYNNEI. This CDR3 has 14 amino acids. V dropped 4 bases and J dropped 1 base, with 7 bases sitting between them. The CDR3 here is CASSVAETNEKLFF. In nucleotides, the CDR3 is TGTGCCAGCAGTGTCGCGGAAACTAATGAAAAACTGTTTTTT.

This rearrangement joins TRBV24-1 to TRBJ1-4, with 9 bases aligning to TRBD1. V trimming: 6 bases; J trimming: 0 bases; junction bases outside the gene matches: 13. CDR1 is KGHDR, CDR2 SFDVKD, per germline. The CDR3 is 19 amino acids. The CDR3 here is CATSSLCGTGPATNEKLFF. The CDR3 region has the DNA TGTGCCACCAGTTCTCTTTGCGGGACAGGGCCTGCAACTAATGAAAAACTGTTTTTT.